Each of the 19 T cell receptor beta chains below was sequenced from the same sample in a study of T-cell reconstitution after alpha-beta-depleted transplantation in children. Unique molecular identifiers were incorporated when the TCRbeta library was constructed. TCRdb analysed the PCR reads with MiXCR anew, one entry per CDR3 protein. Among about 400,000 distinct CDR3 sequences listed, 13% were seen once. The specimen comprised PBMCs, sampled from the stem cell graft. Receptor source: a human donor who donated a stem cell graft to a child with Fanconi anemia.

This clonotype was counted between two and nine times. This chain uses TRBV6-4 with TRBJ2-4; the match to TRBD1 covers 11 bases. CDR1 and CDR2 (germline): MRHNA, SNTAGT. Losses at the gene ends were 5 bases for V and 2 bases for J; bases not matched to a gene: 14. The CDR3 loop spans 19 amino acids. The CDR3 DNA reads as TGTGCCAGCAGTCTGGGACAGGGGGGCTCTTCGGCGTCCAAAAACATTCAGTACTTC. It codes for CASSLGQGGSSASKNIQYF.

This clonotype was counted between two and nine times. This rearrangement joins TRBV7-2 to TRBJ2-7; 11 nucleotides agree with TRBD1. From germline, CDR1 is SGHTA and CDR2 FQGNSA. Trimming at V came to 5 bases and at J to 10 bases, leaving 7 bases not matched to a gene. The CDR3 is 13 amino acids. CDR3 sequence reads: CASSTGQGARQYF. CDR3 nucleotides: TGTGCCAGCAGCACCGGACAGGGGGCGAGACAGTACTTC.

This clonotype was counted many times. The chain employs TRBV29-1 and TRBJ2-3, with 8 bases matching TRBD1. Germline V gene lookup returns CDR1 SQVTM and CDR2 ANQGSEA. Losses at the gene ends were 5 bases for V and 1 base for J; bases not matched to a gene: 5. The CDR3 totals 14 residues. The CDR3 bases are TGCAGCGTTATAGACAGGGGCCGCACAGATACGCAGTATTTT. It encodes CSVIDRGRTDTQYF.

This clonotype appeared many times. The gene calls are TRBV11-2 and TRBJ1-5; the match to TRBD1 covers 8 bases. Trimming at V came to 1 base and at J to 7 bases, leaving 0 bases not matched to a gene. Per germline, CDR1 SGHAT and CDR2 FQNNGV. The CDR3 has 13 amino acids. The CDR3 loop reads CASSLGDRQPQHF. The CDR3 coding sequence is TGTGCCAGCAGCTTAGGGGACAGGCAGCCCCAGCATTTT.

The rearrangement joins TRBV5-1 to TRBJ2-1; TRBD2 aligns across 9 bases. There are 14 residues in the CDR3. Germline V gene data show CDR1 as SGHRS and CDR2 as YFSETQ. V trimming: 6 bases; J trimming: 5 bases; junction bases outside the gene matches: 6. CDR3 DNA sequence: TGCGCCAGCACCGCGGGGGGGTTCCACAATGAGCAGTTCTTC. It encodes CASTAGGFHNEQFF.

This clonotype was counted between two and nine times. This chain uses TRBV4-3 with TRBJ2-2, with D uncertain. The ends were cut back, 2 bases at V and 0 bases at J, with 1 base in the middle. CDR3 length equals 13 residues. Germline V gene data show CDR1 as LGHNA and CDR2 as YSLEER. DNA of the CDR3: TGCGCCAGCAGCCAACCGAACACCGGGGAGCTGTTTTTT. As protein: CASSQPNTGELFF.

This clonotype was counted between two and nine times. V and J are TRBV18 and TRBJ1-1; no reliable D call. Germline V gene sequence: CDR1 KGHSH, CDR2 LQKENI. V was cut by 2 bases and J by 5 bases, with 3 bases left in between. The CDR3 length is 11 residues. The CDR3 DNA reads TGTGCCAGCTCACCAGTGACTGAAGCTTTCTTT. Protein: CASSPVTEAFF.

This clonotype was recorded once. The chain couples TRBV20-1 to TRBJ2-3, with TRBD1 as a possible D gene (5 bases). Trimming shortened V by 5 bases and J by 6 bases, and 33 bases separated the two germline ends. The germline V gene has CDR1 DFQATT and CDR2 SNEGSKA (reference sequence). This CDR3 has 19 amino acids. The CDR3 DNA is TGCAGTGCTTCCAGACAGAGAGCCCCCGGCCTTAAAGGGGTCGATACGCAGTATTTT. This translates into CSASRQRAPGLKGVDTQYF.

This clonotype was seen ten or more times. The CDR3 loop is CASSYGREETQYF. The DNA of the CDR3 is TGTGCCAGCAGTTACGGGAGGGAAGAGACCCAGTACTTC. The chain has TRBV6-5 and TRBJ2-5, with TRBD2 identical over 7 bases. Germline CDR1 reads MNHEY; CDR2 reads SVGAGI. This CDR3 is built from 13 residues. Germline trimming cut 2 bases from V and 3 bases from J; bases unmatched to any gene: 0.

This clonotype was picked up a small number of times. The chain uses TRBV29-1 and TRBJ1-1, with a tentative D call TRBD1 (6 bases). Germline assignment: CDR1 SQVTM and CDR2 ANQGSEA. V was shortened by 4 bases and J by 4 bases, with 16 bases between the two germline ends. The CDR3 covers 14 residues. CDR3 sequence (DNA): TGCAGCGTTGGTGGGGGGACAACGGGCACTGAAGCTTTCTTT. It translates to CSVGGGTTGTEAFF.

The chain couples TRBV7-8 to TRBJ1-2, with D possibly matching TRBD1 (5 bases). This CDR3 has 15 amino acids. With 0 bases removed from V and 4 bases from J, the gap between germline ends came to 12 bases. The germline V gene has CDR1 SGHVS and CDR2 FQNEAQ. This CDR3 reads CASSLASGFGYGYTF. The CDR3 DNA follows: TGTGCCAGCAGCTTAGCATCAGGGTTTGGCTATGGCTACACCTTC.

The rearrangement joins TRBV1 to TRBJ2-4; the D call TRBD2 from the table was never checked on the DNA. TRBV1 is a listed pseudogene. This CDR3 has 16 amino acids. CDR3 sequence: CTSSREKERGKNIQYF. In DNA, the CDR3 is TGCACCAGCAGCCGTGAGAAAGAGCGGGGGAAGAACATTCAGTACTTC.

This clonotype appeared many times. CDR3: CASSEWSEAFF. The CDR3 region has the DNA TGTGCCAGCAGTGAATGGTCTGAAGCTTTCTTT. The chain carries TRBV25-1 and TRBJ1-1, with D unresolved. The V gene's germline CDR1 is MGHDK and CDR2 SYGVNS. The ends were cut back, 1 base at V and 6 bases at J, with 3 bases in the middle. CDR3 size: 11 residues.

This clonotype was found a few times. J is TRBJ2-1 and V is TRBV20-1; 8 bases match TRBD1. The CDR3 length is 18 residues. V was pared by 5 bases and J by 2 bases, with 17 bases of the junction left unmatched. CDR1 DFQATT and CDR2 SNEGSKA come from the germline V gene (reference sequence). CDR3 sequence: CSAPDRVSSRGTYNEQFF. DNA of the CDR3: TGCAGTGCTCCGGACAGGGTCTCATCTAGGGGGACCTACAATGAGCAGTTCTTC.

This clonotype was seen ten or more times. The chain recombines TRBV27 with TRBJ1-5; D gene ambiguous. Per the germline V gene, CDR1 is MNHEY and CDR2 is SMNVEV (reference sequence). V was trimmed by 4 bases and J by 2 bases, leaving 9 bases between them. This CDR3 contains 14 residues. Written as DNA, the CDR3 is TGTGCCAGCAGTTCTGAAGGGCGCAATCAGCCCCAGCATTTT. This codes for CASSSEGRNQPQHF.

This clonotype was counted between two and nine times. One junction end disagrees with the germline gene, perhaps due to a read error. This chain joins TRBV20-1 and TRBJ2-7, with a weak D call TRBD1 (6 bases). Germline CDR1 and CDR2: DFQATT and SNEGSKA (reference sequence). The CDR3 runs 13 residues. CDR3 region: CSAGGQGRNEKYF. In DNA, the CDR3 is TGCAGTGCTGGGGGCCAGGGGCGAAACGAGAAGTACTTC.

This clonotype was seen repeatedly, ten times or more. The chain has TRBV12-3 or TRBV12-4 and TRBJ1-1; D is undetermined. The CDR3 totals 12 residues. V was pared by 3 bases and J by 6 bases, with 8 bases between. In DNA, the CDR3 is TGTGCCAGCAGTTTTCGGCAGTCTGAAGCTTTCTTT. Residues: CASSFRQSEAFF.

The rearrangement joins TRBV7-9 to TRBJ2-5, with D possibly matching TRBD2 (5 bases). Germline V lookup: CDR1 SEHNR, CDR2 FQNEAQ (reference sequence). The CDR3 consists of 17 residues. V shed 3 bases and J shed 1 base, with 18 bases lying between them. The CDR3 DNA sequence: TGTGCCAGCAGCTTTCGGTCCCTGAGTCGGGGCCAAGAGACCCAGTACTTC. It yields the protein CASSFRSLSRGQETQYF.

This chain links TRBV29-1 with TRBJ1-2; no firm D call. CDR1 SQVTM and CDR2 ANQGSEA come from the germline V gene. The CDR3 loop spans 13 amino acids. V was shortened by 3 bases and J by 4 bases, with 12 bases between the two germline ends. CDR3 bases: TGCAGCGTTGAGGATTGGGAGACCTATGGCTACACCTTC. As protein: CSVEDWETYGYTF.